A single sample gave rise to the 13 T cell receptor beta chains below, sequenced in a study of blood T cells in healthy people across ages. A second roughly 6 to 11 cycle PCR used barcoded and J-beta primers. TCRdb redid the calling of the 5' RACE reads with MiXCR, one entry per CDR3 protein. The data hold around 700,000 distinct CDR3 sequences, with roughly 25% observed a single time. These data were also reused for a study on T cells of mothers and their children.

The sequenced material came from blood. The receptors come from a boy younger than 18 in good health.

V gene TRBV6-2 or TRBV6-3 combines with J gene TRBJ1-1, with 7 bases matching TRBD1. The CDR3 contains 14 residues. The V gene's germline CDR1 is MNHEY and CDR2 SVGEGT. Trimming cost V 5 bases and J 1 base; bases outside gene matches: 4. CDR3 DNA: TGTGCCAGCAGTGACCGGACAGGGAACACTGAAGCTTTCTTT. Its translation is CASSDRTGNTEAFF.

This clonotype was detected a few times. V gene TRBV2 combines with J gene TRBJ2-7; the match to TRBD1 covers 8 bases. In germline, CDR1 is SNHLY, CDR2 FYNNEI. The length of the CDR3 is 13 residues. V shed 6 bases and J 3 bases; nucleotides not matched to a gene: 4. DNA of the CDR3: TGTGCCAGCAGGACAGGGGCGGGCTACGAGCAGTACTTC. Amino acid sequence: CASRTGAGYEQYF. Looking up the rest from reference TRBV2 and TRBJ2-7 gives the full variable domain: EPEVTQTPSHQVTQMGQEVILRCVPISNHLYFYWYRQILGQKVEFLVSFYNNEISEKSEIFDDQFSVERPDGSNFTLKIRSTKLEDSAMYFCASRTGAGYEQYFGPGTRLTVT.

This clonotype was seen only a few times. This chain joins TRBV7-8 and TRBJ2-1, with 10 bases lining up with TRBD2. Germline V gene lookup returns CDR1 SGHVS and CDR2 FQNEAQ. V trimming: 4 bases; J trimming: 8 bases; junction bases outside the gene matches: 8. The CDR3 is made up of 15 amino acids. CDR3: CASSSQRGGFYEQFF. In nucleotides, the CDR3 is TGTGCCAGCAGCTCTCAGCGGGGGGGCTTCTATGAGCAGTTCTTC.

V is TRBV14 and J is TRBJ2-1, with D perhaps matching TRBD2 (5 bases). Trimming stripped 0 bases from V and 8 bases from J, with 17 bases between. This CDR3 contains 16 residues. The germline CDR1 and CDR2 sequences are SGHDN and FVKESK. CDR3 sequence (DNA): TGTGCCAGCAGCCAAGACGAGGGAGTGCGTATCGATGAGCAGTTCTTC. Its translation is CASSQDEGVRIDEQFF.

In this sample, this clonotype turned up a few times. The chain uses TRBV7-2 and TRBJ2-3; 7 bases are shared with TRBD2. V gave up 4 bases and J gave up 6 bases; unmatched junction bases: 10. The germline CDR1 and CDR2 sequences are SGHTA and FQGNSA. The CDR3 contains 15 residues. CDR3: CASSWRGGLQDTQYF. For the CDR3, the DNA is TGTGCCAGCAGCTGGAGGGGAGGGCTTCAGGATACGCAGTATTTT.

Concerning this clonotype: At one of its ends the junction is not consistent with the germline gene, which may arise from a read error. J is TRBJ2-1 and V is TRBV6-2 or TRBV6-3; D perhaps matches TRBD2 (6 bases). CDR3 length: 17 amino acids. CDR1 and CDR2 (germline): MNHEY, SVGEGT. The CDR3 DNA follows: TGTGCCAGCTCGAAAGGGCCCCGGGAGCGATCCTCCAATGAGCAGTTCTTC. Protein product: CASSKGPRERSSNEQFF.

The chain links TRBV11-2 to TRBJ2-4, with D unclear. The V gene lost 0 bases and the J gene lost 7 bases, with 4 bases spanning the gap. The CDR3 runs 12 residues. The V gene's germline CDR1 is SGHAT and CDR2 FQNNGV. The CDR3 sequence: CASSLEANIQYF. DNA of the CDR3: TGTGCCAGCAGCTTAGAGGCGAACATTCAGTACTTC.

This clonotype was picked up a small number of times. The V and J genes are TRBV4-3 and TRBJ2-1; no firm D call. The germline gives CDR1 LGHNA, CDR2 YSLEER. The CDR3 is made up of 16 amino acids. V was trimmed by 0 bases and J by 3 bases, leaving 12 bases between them. As DNA, the CDR3 is TGCGCCAGCAGCCAAGATGGGTCGGGCTACTACAATGAGCAGTTCTTC. It is translated as CASSQDGSGYYNEQFF.

This clonotype has a count of ten or more. The chain has TRBV14 and TRBJ2-1, with D perhaps TRBD2 (5 bases). CDR3 length: 16 residues. V was trimmed by 5 bases and J by 0 bases, leaving 14 bases between them. Germline CDR1 reads SGHDN; CDR2 reads FVKESK. CDR3 sequence reads: CASSDGLQSSYNEQFF. The CDR3 DNA reads TGTGCCAGCAGCGATGGACTCCAGAGCTCCTACAATGAGCAGTTCTTC.

The genes are TRBV15 and TRBJ2-2, with D unclear. V lost 8 bases and J lost 3, with 19 bases in between. Germline-derived CDR1 and CDR2 are LNHNV and YYDKDF (reference sequence). CDR3 length equals 16 residues. The CDR3 DNA reads TGTGCCACCTGCCGGCCATGGGGTAGGGACACCGGGGAGCTGTTTTTT. It specifies CATCRPWGRDTGELFF.

This chain connects TRBV7-9 to TRBJ1-4; a weak D match, TRBD1 (5 bases). The germline V gene has CDR1 SEHNR and CDR2 FQNEAQ (reference sequence). V shed 2 bases and J shed 0 bases, with 13 bases lying between them. The CDR3 covers 17 residues. CDR3 amino acids: CASSLSGLPSTNEKLFF. In DNA form, the CDR3 reads TGTGCCAGCAGCTTATCAGGGCTACCATCAACTAATGAAAAACTGTTTTTT.

This chain connects TRBV7-9 to TRBJ2-7, with 8 positions matching TRBD2. V gave up 2 bases and J gave up 4 bases; unmatched junction bases: 10. CDR3 length: 16 residues. CDR1 is SEHNR and CDR2 is FQNEAQ in the germline V gene (reference sequence). The CDR3 nucleotides read TGTGCCAGCAGCTTATTTACAGCGGGAGAAATTTACGAGCAGTACTTC. It translates to CASSLFTAGEIYEQYF.

The chain has TRBV11-2 and TRBJ2-1; a weak D match, TRBD1 (5 bases). The end of the DNA fits TRBJ2-5 better, so the J call may be wrong. The CDR3 runs 14 residues. CDR1 is SGHAT, CDR2 FQNNGV, per germline. The CDR3: CASSPSGAKETQYF. In nucleotides, the CDR3 is TGTGCCAGCAGCCCTTCTGGGGCCAAAGAGACCCAGTACTTC.